This T cell receptor (beta chain) appears in the sequencing data of a study of blood T cells in healthy people across ages. Germline values: CDR1 SNHLY, CDR2 FYNNEI. This CDR3 spans 16 amino acids. V was cut by 7 bases and J by 4 bases, with 21 bases left in between. This clonotype was seen a few times. Using a J-beta primer mix together with a sample-barcoded 5' primer, a second PCR was run for roughly 7 to 12 cycles. TCRdb re-called the 5' RACE reads through MiXCR, storing one row per CDR3 protein. The top ten hold around 4% of the sample, which has around 1,600,000 distinct CDR3 sequences, approximately 42% seen once.

The sample consisted of blood. The sequence was obtained from a woman in her late teens or twenties in good health. The J gene is TRBJ2-3, the V gene TRBV2, with a possible D match to TRBD2 (7 bases). The chain's CDR3 is CASTLNGGAVADTQYF. CDR3 sequence (DNA): TGTGCCAGCACCCTAAATGGGGGGGCAGTAGCAGATACGCAGTATTTT.